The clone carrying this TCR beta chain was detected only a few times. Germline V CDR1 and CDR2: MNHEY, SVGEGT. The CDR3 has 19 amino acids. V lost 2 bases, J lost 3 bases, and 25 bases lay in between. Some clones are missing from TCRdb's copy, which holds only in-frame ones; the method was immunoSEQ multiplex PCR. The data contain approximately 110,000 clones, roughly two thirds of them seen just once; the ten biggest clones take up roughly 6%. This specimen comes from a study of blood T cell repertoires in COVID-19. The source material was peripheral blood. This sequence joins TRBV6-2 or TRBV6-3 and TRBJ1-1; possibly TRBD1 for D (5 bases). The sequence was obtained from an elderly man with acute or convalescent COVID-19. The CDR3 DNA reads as TGTGCCAGCAGTTACGGGGCCGGGAGGCATCTGAGGGAGGACACTGAAGCTTTCTTT. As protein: CASSYGAGRHLREDTEAFF.